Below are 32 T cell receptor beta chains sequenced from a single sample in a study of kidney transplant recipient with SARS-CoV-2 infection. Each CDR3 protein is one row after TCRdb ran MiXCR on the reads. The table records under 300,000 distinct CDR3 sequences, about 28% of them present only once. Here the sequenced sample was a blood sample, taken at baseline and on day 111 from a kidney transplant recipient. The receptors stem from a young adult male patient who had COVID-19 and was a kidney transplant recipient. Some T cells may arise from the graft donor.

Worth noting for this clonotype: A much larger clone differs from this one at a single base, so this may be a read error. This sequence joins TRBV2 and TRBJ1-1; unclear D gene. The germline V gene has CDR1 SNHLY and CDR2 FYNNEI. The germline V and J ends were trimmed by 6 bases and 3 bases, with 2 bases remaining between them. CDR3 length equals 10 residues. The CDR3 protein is CASRHTEAFF. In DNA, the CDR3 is TGTGCCAGCAGGCACACTGAAGCTTTCTTT. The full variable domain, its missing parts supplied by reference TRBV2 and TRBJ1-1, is EPEVTQTPSHQVTQMGQEVILRCVPISNHLYFYWYRQILGQKVEFLVSFYNNEISEKSEIFDDQFSVERPDGSNFTLKIRSTKLEDSAMYFCASRHTEAFFGQGTRLTVV.

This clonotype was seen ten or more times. CDR3 in amino acids: CASTTWAGAEEQYF. The CDR3 DNA reads TGTGCCAGCACTACTTGGGCAGGGGCAGAGGAGCAGTACTTC. V usage is TRBV28 and J usage is TRBJ2-7; weak D call: TRBD1 (6 bases). Germline-derived CDR1 and CDR2 are MDHEN and SYDVKM. Trimming took off 7 bases at V and 7 bases at J, with 20 bases between the two ends. This CDR3 region has 14 residues.

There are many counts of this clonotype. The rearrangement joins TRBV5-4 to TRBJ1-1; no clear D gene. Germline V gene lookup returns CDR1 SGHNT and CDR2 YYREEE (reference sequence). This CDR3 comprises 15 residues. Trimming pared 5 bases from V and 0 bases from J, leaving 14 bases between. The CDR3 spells CASRNFRTLNTEAFF. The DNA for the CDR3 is TGTGCCAGCAGGAATTTCAGGACTCTGAACACTGAAGCTTTCTTT.

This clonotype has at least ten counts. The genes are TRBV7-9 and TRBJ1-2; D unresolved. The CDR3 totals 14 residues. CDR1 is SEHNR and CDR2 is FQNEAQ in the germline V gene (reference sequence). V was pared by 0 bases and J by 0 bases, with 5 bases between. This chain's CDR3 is CASSLASSNYGYTF. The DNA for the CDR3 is TGTGCCAGCAGCTTAGCAAGCTCTAACTATGGCTACACCTTC.

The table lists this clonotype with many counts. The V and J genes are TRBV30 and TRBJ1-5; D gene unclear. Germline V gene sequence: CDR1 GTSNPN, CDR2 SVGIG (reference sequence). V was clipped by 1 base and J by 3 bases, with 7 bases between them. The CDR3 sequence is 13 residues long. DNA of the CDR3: TGTGCCTGGAGTGGTCAGAACAATCAGCCCCAGCATTTT. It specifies CAWSGQNNQPQHF.

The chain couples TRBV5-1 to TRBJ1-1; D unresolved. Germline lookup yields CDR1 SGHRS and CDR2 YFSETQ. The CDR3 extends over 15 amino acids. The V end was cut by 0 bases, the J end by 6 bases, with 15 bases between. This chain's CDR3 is CASSLVPTKTAEAFF. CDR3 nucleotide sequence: TGCGCCAGCAGCTTGGTCCCGACAAAAACCGCTGAAGCTTTCTTT.

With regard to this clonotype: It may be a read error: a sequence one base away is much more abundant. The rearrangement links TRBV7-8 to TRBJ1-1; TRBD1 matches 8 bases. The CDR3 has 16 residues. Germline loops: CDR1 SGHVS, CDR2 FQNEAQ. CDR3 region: CASSLQGAGIGTAAFF. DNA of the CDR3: TGTGCCAGCAGCTTACAGGGGGCTGGAATTGGGACTGCAGCTTTCTTT.

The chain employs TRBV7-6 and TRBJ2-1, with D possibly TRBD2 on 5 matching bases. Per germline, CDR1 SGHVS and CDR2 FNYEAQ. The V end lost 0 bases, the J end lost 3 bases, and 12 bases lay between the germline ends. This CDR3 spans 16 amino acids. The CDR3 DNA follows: TGTGCCAGCAGCTTAGCGGTCGGGATACGCTACAATGAGCAGTTCTTC. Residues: CASSLAVGIRYNEQFF.

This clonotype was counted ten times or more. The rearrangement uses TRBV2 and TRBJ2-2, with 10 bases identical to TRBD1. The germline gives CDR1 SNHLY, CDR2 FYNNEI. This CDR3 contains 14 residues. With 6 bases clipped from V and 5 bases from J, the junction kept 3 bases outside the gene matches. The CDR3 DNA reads TGTGCCAGCAGGTGGGACAGGGGAACCGGGGAGCTGTTTTTT. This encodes CASRWDRGTGELFF.

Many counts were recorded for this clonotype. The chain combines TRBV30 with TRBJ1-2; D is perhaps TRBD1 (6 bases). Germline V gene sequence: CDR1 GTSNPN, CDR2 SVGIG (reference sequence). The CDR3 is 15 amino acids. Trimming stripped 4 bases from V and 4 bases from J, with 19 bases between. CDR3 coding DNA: TGTGCCTGGACCTACTCCGGGGGCAGGGCCTATGGCTACACCTTC. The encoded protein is CAWTYSGGRAYGYTF.

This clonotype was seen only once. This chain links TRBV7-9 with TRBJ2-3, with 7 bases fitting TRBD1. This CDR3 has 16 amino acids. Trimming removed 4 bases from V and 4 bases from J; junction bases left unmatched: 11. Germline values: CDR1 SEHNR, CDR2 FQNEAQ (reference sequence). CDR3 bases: TGTGCCAGCAGCTCTGTACAGGGGCCCGACGCAGATACGCAGTATTTT. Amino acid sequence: CASSSVQGPDADTQYF.

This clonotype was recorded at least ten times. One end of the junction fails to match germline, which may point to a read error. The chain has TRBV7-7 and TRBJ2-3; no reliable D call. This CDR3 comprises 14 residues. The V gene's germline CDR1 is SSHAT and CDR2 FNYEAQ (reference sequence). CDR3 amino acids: CASSPGVGTDTQYF. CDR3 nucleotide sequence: TGTGCTAGCAGCCCTGGGGTCGGAACAGATACGCAGTATTTT.

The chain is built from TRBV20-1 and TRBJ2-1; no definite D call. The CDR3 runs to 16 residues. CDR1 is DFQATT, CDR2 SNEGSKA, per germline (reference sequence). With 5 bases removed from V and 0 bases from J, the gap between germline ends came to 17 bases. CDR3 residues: CSAWGGSKSSYNEQFF. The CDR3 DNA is TGCAGTGCTTGGGGTGGGTCCAAGAGCTCCTACAATGAGCAGTTCTTC.

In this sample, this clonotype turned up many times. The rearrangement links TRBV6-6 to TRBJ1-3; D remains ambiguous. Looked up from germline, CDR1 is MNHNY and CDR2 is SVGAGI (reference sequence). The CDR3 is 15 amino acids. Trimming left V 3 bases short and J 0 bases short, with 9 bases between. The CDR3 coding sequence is TGTGCCAGCAGTTATAGGCCCGACTCTGGAAACACCATATATTTT. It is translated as CASSYRPDSGNTIYF.

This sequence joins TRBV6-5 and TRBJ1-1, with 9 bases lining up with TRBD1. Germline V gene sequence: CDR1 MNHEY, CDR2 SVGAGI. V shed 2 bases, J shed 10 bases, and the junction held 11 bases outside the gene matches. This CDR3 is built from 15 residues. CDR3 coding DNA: TGTGCCAGCAGTTACGGGGAACGACAGGGGGTAAGAGCTTTCTTT. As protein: CASSYGERQGVRAFF.

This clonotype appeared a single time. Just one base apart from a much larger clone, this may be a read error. Written as DNA, the CDR3 is TGTGCCAGCAGCCCGACAGGGGGCGGCGAGCAGTGCGTC. It is translated as CASSPTGGGEQCV. The rearrangement joins TRBV5-5 to TRBJ2-7, with TRBD1 matching over 10 bases. The CDR3 runs to 13 residues. Germline CDR1 is SGHKS and CDR2 is YYEKEE (reference sequence).

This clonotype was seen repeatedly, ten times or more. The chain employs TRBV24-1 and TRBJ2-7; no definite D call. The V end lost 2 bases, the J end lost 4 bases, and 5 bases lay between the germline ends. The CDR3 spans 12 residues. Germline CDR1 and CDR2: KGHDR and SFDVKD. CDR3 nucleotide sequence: TGTGCCACCAGTGATTCCCGGTACGAGCAGTACTTC. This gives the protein CATSDSRYEQYF.

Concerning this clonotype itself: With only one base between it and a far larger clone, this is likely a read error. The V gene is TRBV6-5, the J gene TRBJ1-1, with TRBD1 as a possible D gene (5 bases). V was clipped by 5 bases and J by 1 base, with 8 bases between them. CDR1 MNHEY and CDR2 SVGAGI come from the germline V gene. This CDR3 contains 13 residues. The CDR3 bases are TGTGCCAGCAGTAGGACATCGAACACTGAAGCTTTCTTT. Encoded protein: CASSRTSNTEAFF.

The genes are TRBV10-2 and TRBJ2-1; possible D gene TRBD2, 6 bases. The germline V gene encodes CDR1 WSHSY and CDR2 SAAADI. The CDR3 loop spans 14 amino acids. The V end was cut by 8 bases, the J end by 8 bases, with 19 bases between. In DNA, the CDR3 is TGCGCCAGCTCGCGTTTTGAACTAGCCGATGAGCAGTTCTTC. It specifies CASSRFELADEQFF.

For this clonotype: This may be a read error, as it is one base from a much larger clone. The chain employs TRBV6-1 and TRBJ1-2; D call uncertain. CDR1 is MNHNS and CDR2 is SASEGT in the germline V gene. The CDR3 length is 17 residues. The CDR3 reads CDSSPKCSMRKTYGYTF. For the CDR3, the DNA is TGTGACAGCAGTCCAAAGTGCTCTATGCGAAAGACCTATGGCTACACCTTC.

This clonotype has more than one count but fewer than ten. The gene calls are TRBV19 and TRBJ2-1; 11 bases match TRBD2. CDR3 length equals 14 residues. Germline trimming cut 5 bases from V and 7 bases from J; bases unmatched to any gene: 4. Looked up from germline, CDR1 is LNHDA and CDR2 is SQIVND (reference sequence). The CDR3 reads CASSLRLAGNEQFF. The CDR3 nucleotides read TGTGCCAGTAGTCTCCGACTAGCGGGAAATGAGCAGTTCTTC.

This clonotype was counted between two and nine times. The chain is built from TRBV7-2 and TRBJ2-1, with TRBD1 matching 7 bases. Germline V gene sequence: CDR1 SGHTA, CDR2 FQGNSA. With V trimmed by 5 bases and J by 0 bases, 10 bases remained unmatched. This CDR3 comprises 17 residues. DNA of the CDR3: TGTGCCAGCAGCCTCCGGTACAGGGGTTTCTCCTACAATGAGCAGTTCTTC. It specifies CASSLRYRGFSYNEQFF.

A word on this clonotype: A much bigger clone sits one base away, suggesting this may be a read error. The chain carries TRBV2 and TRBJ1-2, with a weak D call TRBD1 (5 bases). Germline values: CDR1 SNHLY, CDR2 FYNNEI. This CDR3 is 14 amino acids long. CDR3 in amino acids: CAGSAGTGNYGYTF. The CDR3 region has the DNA TGTGCCGGCAGCGCCGGGACGGGTAACTATGGCTACACCTTC.

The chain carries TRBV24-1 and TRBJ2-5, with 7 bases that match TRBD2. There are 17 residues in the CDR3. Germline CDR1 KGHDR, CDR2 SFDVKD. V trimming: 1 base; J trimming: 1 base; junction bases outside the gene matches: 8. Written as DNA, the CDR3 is TGTGCCACCAGTGATTTCTTGCCGGGACTACCCCAAGAGACCCAGTACTTC. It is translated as CATSDFLPGLPQETQYF.

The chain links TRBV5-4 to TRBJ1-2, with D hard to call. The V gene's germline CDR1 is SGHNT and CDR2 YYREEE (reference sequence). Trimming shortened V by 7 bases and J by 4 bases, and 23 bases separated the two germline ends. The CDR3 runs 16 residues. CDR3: CASCLLVPGKTYGYTF. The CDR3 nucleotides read TGTGCCAGCTGTTTACTCGTACCAGGAAAGACCTATGGCTACACCTTC.

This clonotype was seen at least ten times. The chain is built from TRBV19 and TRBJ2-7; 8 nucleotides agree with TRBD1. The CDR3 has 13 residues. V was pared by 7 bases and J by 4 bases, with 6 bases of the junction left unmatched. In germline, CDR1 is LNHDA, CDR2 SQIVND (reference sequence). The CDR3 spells CASKGTGSYEQYF. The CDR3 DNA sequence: TGTGCCAGTAAGGGGACAGGATCGTACGAGCAGTACTTC.

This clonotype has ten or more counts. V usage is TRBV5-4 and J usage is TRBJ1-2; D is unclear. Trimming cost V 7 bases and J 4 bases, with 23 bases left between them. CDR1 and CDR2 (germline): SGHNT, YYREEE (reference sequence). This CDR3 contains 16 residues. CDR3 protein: CASALPVPGKTYGYTF. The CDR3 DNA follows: TGTGCCAGCGCGTTACCCGTACCAGGAAAGACCTATGGCTACACCTTC.

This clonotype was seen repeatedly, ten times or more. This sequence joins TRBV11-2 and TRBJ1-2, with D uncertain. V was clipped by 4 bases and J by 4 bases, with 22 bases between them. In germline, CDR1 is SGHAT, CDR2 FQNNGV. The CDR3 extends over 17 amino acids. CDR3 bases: TGTGCCAGCAGCTGGAACATAACAAGCAGAAAGACCTATGGCTACACCTTC. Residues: CASSWNITSRKTYGYTF.

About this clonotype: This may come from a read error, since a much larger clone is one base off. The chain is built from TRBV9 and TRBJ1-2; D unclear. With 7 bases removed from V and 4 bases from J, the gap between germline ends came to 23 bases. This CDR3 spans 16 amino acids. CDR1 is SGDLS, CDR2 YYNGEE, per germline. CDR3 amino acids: CASHVWYSRKIYGYTF. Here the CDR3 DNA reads TGTGCCAGCCATGTATGGTACTCAAGAAAGATCTATGGCTACACCTTC.

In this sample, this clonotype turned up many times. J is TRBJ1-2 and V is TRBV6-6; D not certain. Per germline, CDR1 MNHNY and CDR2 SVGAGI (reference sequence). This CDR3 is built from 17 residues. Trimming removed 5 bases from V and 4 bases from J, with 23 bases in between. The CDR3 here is CASSAPLGGRKTYGYTF. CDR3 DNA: TGTGCCAGCAGTGCTCCACTAGGTGGGAGAAAGACCTATGGCTACACCTTC.

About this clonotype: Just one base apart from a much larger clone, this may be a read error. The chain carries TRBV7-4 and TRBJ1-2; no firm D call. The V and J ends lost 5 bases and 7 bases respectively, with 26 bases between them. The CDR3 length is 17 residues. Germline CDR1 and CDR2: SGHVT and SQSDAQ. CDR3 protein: CASSGIRSARKTCGYTF. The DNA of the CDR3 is TGTGCCAGCAGCGGCATACGTTCAGCTCGAAAGACCTGTGGCTACACCTTC.

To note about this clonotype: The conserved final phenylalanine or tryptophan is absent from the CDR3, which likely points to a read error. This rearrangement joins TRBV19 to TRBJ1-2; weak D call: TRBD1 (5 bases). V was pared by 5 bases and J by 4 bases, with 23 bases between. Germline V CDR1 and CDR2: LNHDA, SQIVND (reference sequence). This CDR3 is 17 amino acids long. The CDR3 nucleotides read TGTGCCAGTAGTCAGAGTAGGACAAATCGAAAGACCTATGGCTACACCTCC. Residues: CASSQSRTNRKTYGYTS.